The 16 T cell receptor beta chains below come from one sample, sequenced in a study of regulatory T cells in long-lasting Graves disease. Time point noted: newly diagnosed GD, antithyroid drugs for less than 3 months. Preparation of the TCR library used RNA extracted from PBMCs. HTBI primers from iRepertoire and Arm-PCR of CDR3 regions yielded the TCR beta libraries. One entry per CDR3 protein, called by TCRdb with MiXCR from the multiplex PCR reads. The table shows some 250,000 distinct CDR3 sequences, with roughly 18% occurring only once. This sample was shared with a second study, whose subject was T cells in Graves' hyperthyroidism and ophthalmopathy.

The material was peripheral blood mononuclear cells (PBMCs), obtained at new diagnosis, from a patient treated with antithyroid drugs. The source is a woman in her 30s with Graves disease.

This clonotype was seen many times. DNA of the CDR3: TGTGCCAGCAGCTTAGTCGGGCTTGCTAACTATGGCTACACCTTC. Its translation: CASSLVGLANYGYTF. The chain is built from TRBV13 and TRBJ1-2; no clear D gene. The V end was cut by 1 base, the J end by 0 bases, with 9 bases between. Germline V gene lookup returns CDR1 PRHDT and CDR2 FYEKMQ (reference sequence). The length of the CDR3 is 15 residues.

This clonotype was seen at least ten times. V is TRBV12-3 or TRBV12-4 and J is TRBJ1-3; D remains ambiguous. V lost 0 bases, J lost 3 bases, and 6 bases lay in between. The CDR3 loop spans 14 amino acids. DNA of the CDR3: TGTGCCAGCAGTTTAGCTGGGGTTGGAAACACCATATATTTT. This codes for CASSLAGVGNTIYF.

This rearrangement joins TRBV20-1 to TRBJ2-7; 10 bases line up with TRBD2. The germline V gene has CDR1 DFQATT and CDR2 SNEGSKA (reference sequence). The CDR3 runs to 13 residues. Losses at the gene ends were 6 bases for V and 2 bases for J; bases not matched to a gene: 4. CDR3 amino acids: CSALSGGAYEQYF. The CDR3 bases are TGCAGTGCGCTGAGCGGGGGGGCCTACGAGCAGTACTTC.

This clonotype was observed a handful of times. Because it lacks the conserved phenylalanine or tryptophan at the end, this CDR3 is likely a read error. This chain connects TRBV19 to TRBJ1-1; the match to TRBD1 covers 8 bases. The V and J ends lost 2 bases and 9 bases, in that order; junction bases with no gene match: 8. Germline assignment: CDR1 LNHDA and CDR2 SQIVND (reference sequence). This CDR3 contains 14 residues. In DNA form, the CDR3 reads TGTGCCAGTAGTATATTAGACGGACAGGGAAAAGCTTTCCTT. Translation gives CASSILDGQGKAFL.

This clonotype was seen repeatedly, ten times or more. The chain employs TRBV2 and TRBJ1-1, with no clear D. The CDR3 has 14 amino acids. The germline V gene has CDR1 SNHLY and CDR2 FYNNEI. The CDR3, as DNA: TGTGCTAGTGGCCCCGAAAGGAAGAACACTGAAGCTTTCTTT. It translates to CASGPERKNTEAFF.

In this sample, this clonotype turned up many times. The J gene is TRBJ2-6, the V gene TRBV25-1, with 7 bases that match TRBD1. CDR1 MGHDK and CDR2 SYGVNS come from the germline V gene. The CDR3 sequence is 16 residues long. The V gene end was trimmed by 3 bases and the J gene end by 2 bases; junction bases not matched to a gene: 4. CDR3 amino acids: CASSELRGTGANVLTF. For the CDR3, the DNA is TGTGCCAGCAGTGAGCTCAGGGGGACTGGGGCCAACGTCCTGACTTTC.

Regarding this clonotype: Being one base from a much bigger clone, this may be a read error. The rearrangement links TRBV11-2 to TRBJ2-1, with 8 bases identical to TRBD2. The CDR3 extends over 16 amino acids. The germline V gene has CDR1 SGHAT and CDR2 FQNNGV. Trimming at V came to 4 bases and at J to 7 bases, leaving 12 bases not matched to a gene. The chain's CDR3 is CASSSTGTSYGNEQFF. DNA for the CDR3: TGTGCCAGCAGCTCTACCGGGACTAGTTATGGGAATGAGCAGTTCTTC.

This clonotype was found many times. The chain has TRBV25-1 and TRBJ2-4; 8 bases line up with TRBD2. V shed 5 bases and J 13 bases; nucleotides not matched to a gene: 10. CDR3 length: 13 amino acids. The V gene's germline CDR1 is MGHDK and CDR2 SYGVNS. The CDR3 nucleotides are TGTGCCAGCAGTAGATCGGGGGGGGACCCCCAGTACTTC. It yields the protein CASSRSGGDPQYF.

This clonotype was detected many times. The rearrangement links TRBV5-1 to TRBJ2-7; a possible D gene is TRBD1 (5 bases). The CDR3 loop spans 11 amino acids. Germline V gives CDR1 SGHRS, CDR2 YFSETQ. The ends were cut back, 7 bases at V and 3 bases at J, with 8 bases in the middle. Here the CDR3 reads CASDSRYEQYF. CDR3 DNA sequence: TGCGCCAGCGACAGCCGCTACGAGCAGTACTTC. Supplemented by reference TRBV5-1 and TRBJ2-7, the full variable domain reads KAGVTQTPRYLIKTRGQQVTLSCSPISGHRSVSWYQQTPGQGLQFLFEYFSETQRNKGNFPGRFSGRQFSNSRSEMNVSTLELGDSALYLCASDSRYEQYFGPGTRLTVT.

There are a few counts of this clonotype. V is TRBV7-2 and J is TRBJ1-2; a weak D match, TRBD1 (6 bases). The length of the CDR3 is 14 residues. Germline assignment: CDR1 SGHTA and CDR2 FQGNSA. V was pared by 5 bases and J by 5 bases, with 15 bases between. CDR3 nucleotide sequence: TGTGCCAGCAGCGCACCAAGGGGGAGTTATGGCTACACCTTC. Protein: CASSAPRGSYGYTF.

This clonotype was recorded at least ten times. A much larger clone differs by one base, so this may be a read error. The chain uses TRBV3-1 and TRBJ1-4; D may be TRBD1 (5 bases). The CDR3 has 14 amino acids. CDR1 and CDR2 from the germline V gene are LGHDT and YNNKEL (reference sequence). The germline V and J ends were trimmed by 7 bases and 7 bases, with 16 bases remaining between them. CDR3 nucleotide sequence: TGTGCCAGCATCCTGGGGCCGAACCGTGAAAAACTGTTTTTT. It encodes CASILGPNREKLFF.

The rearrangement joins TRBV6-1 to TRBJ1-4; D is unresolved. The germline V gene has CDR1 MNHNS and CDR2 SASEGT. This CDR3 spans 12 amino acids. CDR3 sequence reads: CASDSPNEKLFF. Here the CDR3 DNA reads TGTGCAAGTGATTCGCCTAATGAAAAACTGTTTTTT.

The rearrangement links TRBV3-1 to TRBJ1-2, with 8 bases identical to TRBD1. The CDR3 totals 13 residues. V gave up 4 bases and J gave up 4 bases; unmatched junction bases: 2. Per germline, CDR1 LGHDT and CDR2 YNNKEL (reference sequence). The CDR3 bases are TGTGCCAGCAGCCGCGGACAGGGCTATGGCTACACCTTC. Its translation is CASSRGQGYGYTF.

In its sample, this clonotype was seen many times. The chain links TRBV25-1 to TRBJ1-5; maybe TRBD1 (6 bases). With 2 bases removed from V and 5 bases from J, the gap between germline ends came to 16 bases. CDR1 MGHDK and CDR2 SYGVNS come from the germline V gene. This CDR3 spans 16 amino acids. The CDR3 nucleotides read TGTGCCAGCAGTGAAGGGGGGGGCCCAATCGATCAGCCCCAGCATTTT. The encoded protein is CASSEGGGPIDQPQHF.

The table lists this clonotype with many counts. The CDR3 DNA reads as TGTGCCAGCAGTGAGACCGGGACCCTTAGTGGCTACACCTTC. It translates to CASSETGTLSGYTF. The chain uses TRBV27 and TRBJ1-2; a weak D match, TRBD1 (5 bases). There are 14 residues in the CDR3. Germline assignment: CDR1 MNHEY and CDR2 SMNVEV (reference sequence). The ends were cut back, 5 bases at V and 7 bases at J, with 17 bases in the middle.

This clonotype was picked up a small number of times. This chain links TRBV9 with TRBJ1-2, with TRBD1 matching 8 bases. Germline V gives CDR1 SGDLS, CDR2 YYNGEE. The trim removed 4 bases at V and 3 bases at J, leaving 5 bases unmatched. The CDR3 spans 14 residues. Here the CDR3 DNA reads TGTGCCAGCAGCCTCCTGGACAGGGACTATGGCTACACCTTC. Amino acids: CASSLLDRDYGYTF. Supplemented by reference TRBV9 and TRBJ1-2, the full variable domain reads DSGVTQTPKHLITATGQRVTLRCSPRSGDLSVYWYQQSLDQGLQFLIQYYNGEERAKGNILERFSAQQFPDLHSELNLSSLELGDSALYFCASSLLDRDYGYTFGSGTRLTVV.